This entry features one TCR beta chain sequence. The CDR3 is 14 amino acids. CDR1 is SGHKS and CDR2 is YYEKEE in the germline V gene (reference sequence). Trimming stripped 0 bases from V and 4 bases from J, with 8 bases between. These data originate in a study of T cell changes during pregnancy in multiple sclerosis. Assay: immunoSEQ multiplex PCR; the TCRdb copy retains only in-frame clones and omits some. The table lists about 35,000 clones, roughly nine tenths of them singletons. The chain carries TRBV5-5 and TRBJ2-1; D unresolved. This sequence originates from a female donor in good health, enrolled as a control in a pregnancy study. This specimen consisted of CD4+ T cells from peripheral blood mononuclear cells, obtained in the third trimester of pregnancy. CDR3 amino acids: CASSLGLPYNEQFF. The CDR3 DNA reads TGTGCCAGCAGCTTGGGCCTACCATACAATGAGCAGTTCTTC.